The 26 T cell receptor beta chains presented below share a single source sample, sequenced in a study of human T cells and chemical hapten exposure. One entry per CDR3 protein results from TCRdb running MiXCR on the RACE reads. The profile covers 60,000 to 90,000 distinct CDR3 sequences, with 8.6% appearing a single time and about 1.7% taken by the ten largest. Time point in this sample: healthy volunteer bleed at 6 weeks. Blood, whole and unfractionated, served as the source for total RNA extraction. Sequencing was performed on whole blood. These TCRs come from a female donor in good health. Some clones in this sample may be carry-over from other donors' samples.

This clonotype was found many times. The chain combines TRBV7-2 with TRBJ1-6; TRBD1 aligns across 10 bases. This CDR3 spans 14 amino acids. CDR1 and CDR2 (germline): SGHTA, FQGNSA. Trimming removed 5 bases from V and 11 bases from J; junction bases left unmatched: 6. CDR3 coding DNA: TGTGCCAGCAGCCGGGACAGGGGAACTGCACCCCTCCACTTT. The encoded protein is CASSRDRGTAPLHF.

This clonotype has only a few counts. The chain recombines TRBV12-3 or TRBV12-4 with TRBJ1-5; TRBD1 is a possible D gene (5 bases). Between the trimmed V and J ends, which lost 3 bases and 5 bases, there was a span of 14 bases. This CDR3 is 15 amino acids long. CDR3 in amino acids: CASSLSQGRDQPQHF. In DNA form, the CDR3 reads TGTGCCAGCAGTTTGTCTCAGGGAAGGGATCAGCCCCAGCATTTT.

This clonotype was seen at least ten times. This sequence joins TRBV28 and TRBJ2-7; D is uncertain. The germline gives CDR1 MDHEN, CDR2 SYDVKM. Trimming pared 3 bases from V and 2 bases from J, leaving 5 bases between. The CDR3 totals 12 residues. CDR3 region: CASSLAAYEQYF. Here the CDR3 DNA reads TGTGCCAGCAGTTTGGCCGCCTACGAGCAGTACTTC.

The table lists this clonotype with a few counts. The chain is built from TRBV6-2 or TRBV6-3 and TRBJ2-2, with 8 bases that match TRBD2. This CDR3 spans 17 amino acids. Trimming cost V 8 bases and J 0 bases; bases outside gene matches: 11. Germline loops: CDR1 MNHEY, CDR2 SVGEGT. The CDR3 nucleotides read TGTGCCAGCCGAAAGGGGCGGGGGGTTCCGAACACCGGGGAGCTGTTTTTT. The encoded protein is CASRKGRGVPNTGELFF.

The chain uses TRBV20-1 and TRBJ1-6; 7 bases fit TRBD1. CDR1 is DFQATT, CDR2 SNEGSKA, per germline (reference sequence). Germline trimming cut 4 bases from V and 10 bases from J; bases unmatched to any gene: 7. This CDR3 contains 13 residues. The CDR3 loop reads CSAIDRVRSPLHF. The DNA for the CDR3 is TGCAGTGCTATCGACAGGGTTAGGTCACCCCTCCACTTT.

In this sample, this clonotype turned up many times. The V gene is TRBV20-1, the J gene TRBJ1-1; D gene ambiguous. This CDR3 has 12 amino acids. Germline-derived CDR1 and CDR2 are DFQATT and SNEGSKA (reference sequence). V dropped 3 bases and J dropped 1 base, with 6 bases sitting between them. The CDR3 reads CSASKGNTEAFF. The CDR3 DNA reads as TGCAGTGCTAGTAAGGGGAACACTGAAGCTTTCTTT.

At least ten counts were recorded for this clonotype. The chain links TRBV6-1 to TRBJ2-5; D is possibly TRBD1 or TRBD2 (5 bases each). This CDR3 has 13 amino acids. The V end lost 6 bases, the J end lost 7 bases, and 15 bases lay between the germline ends. Germline V gene sequence: CDR1 MNHNS, CDR2 SASEGT. CDR3 DNA sequence: TGTGCCAGCAGAGGCAGGGTACTAGGGACCCAGTACTTC. Translation: CASRGRVLGTQYF.

The gene calls are TRBV13 and TRBJ1-1; 7 bases fit TRBD1. The V segment lost 2 bases and the J segment 4 bases; nucleotides outside the gene matches: 4. CDR1 and CDR2 (germline): PRHDT, FYEKMQ (reference sequence). CDR3 length: 14 residues. The CDR3 spells CASSLWDSLTEAFF. The CDR3 region has the DNA TGTGCCAGCAGCTTATGGGACAGCCTCACTGAAGCTTTCTTT.

The chain employs TRBV6-1 and TRBJ1-4, with no clear D. Germline-derived CDR1 and CDR2 are MNHNS and SASEGT. V was clipped by 7 bases and J by 5 bases, with 14 bases between them. The CDR3 is 14 residues long. The chain's CDR3 is CASTERALNEKLFF. The CDR3 coding sequence is TGTGCCAGCACAGAGCGAGCGTTGAATGAAAAACTGTTTTTT.

About this clonotype: A much larger clone sits a single nucleotide away, making a read error possible. The chain couples TRBV11-2 to TRBJ2-3; weak D call: TRBD1 (5 bases). V dropped 4 bases and J dropped 4 bases, with 15 bases sitting between them. The CDR3 has 15 amino acids. Germline loops: CDR1 SGHAT, CDR2 FQNNGV. CDR3 in DNA: TGTGCCAGCAGCTGGGTCAGGGTCGCGGCAGATACGCAGTATTTT. It codes for CASSWVRVAADTQYF. The full variable domain, with the rest looked up from reference TRBV11-2 and TRBJ2-3, is EAGVAQSPRYKIIEKRQSVAFWCNPISGHATLYWYQQILGQGPKLLIQFQNNGVVDDSQLPKDRFSAERLKGVDSTLKIQPAKLEDSAVYLCASSWVRVAADTQYFGPGTRLTVL.

The V gene is TRBV6-5, the J gene TRBJ1-5, with TRBD1 identical over 7 bases. The CDR3 runs 15 residues. The V gene's germline CDR1 is MNHEY and CDR2 SVGAGI. J gave up 6 bases and V 5 bases, and 10 bases lay outside the gene matches. The CDR3 DNA is TGTGCCAGCAGTGAACGACAGGGAATAGGTCAGCCCCAGCATTTT. It translates to CASSERQGIGQPQHF.

Only a few counts were recorded for this clonotype. The chain couples TRBV27 to TRBJ1-2; possible D gene TRBD1, 6 bases. This CDR3 has 16 amino acids. Per the germline V gene, CDR1 is MNHEY and CDR2 is SMNVEV (reference sequence). The V end was cut by 3 bases, the J end by 0 bases, with 14 bases between. CDR3 sequence reads: CASSLSGQIPNYGYTF. DNA of the CDR3: TGTGCCAGCAGTTTGTCCGGACAGATACCTAACTATGGCTACACCTTC.

This clonotype was seen only a few times. V usage is TRBV18 and J usage is TRBJ1-4, with unresolved D. V was pared by 0 bases and J by 3 bases, with 11 bases between. CDR1 KGHSH and CDR2 LQKENI come from the germline V gene. This CDR3 has 16 amino acids. The CDR3 DNA is TGTGCCAGCTCACCACCGGGAAGAGGAGCTAATGAAAAACTGTTTTTT. Amino acid sequence: CASSPPGRGANEKLFF.

This clonotype was seen at least ten times. The rearrangement uses TRBV12-3 or TRBV12-4 and TRBJ2-3, with 9 bases that match TRBD2. There are 15 residues in the CDR3. Losses at the gene ends were 6 bases for V and 2 bases for J; bases not matched to a gene: 6. The CDR3 DNA reads TGTGCCAGCAGACCCCCGGGACTAGCCACAGATACGCAGTATTTT. This codes for CASRPPGLATDTQYF.

The chain joins TRBV3-1 to TRBJ2-2, with 8 bases lining up with TRBD1. Unmatched junction bases numbered 22, after V lost 4 bases and J lost 6 bases. CDR1 LGHDT and CDR2 YNNKEL come from the germline V gene (reference sequence). This CDR3 region has 20 residues. CDR3 nucleotides: TGTGCCAGCAGCCCAGGGAGACAGGGGCTACCCAGAACAAGCGCCGGGGAGCTGTTTTTT. The encoded protein is CASSPGRQGLPRTSAGELFF.

J is TRBJ2-5 and V is TRBV7-6; no clear D. V shed 5 bases and J shed 14 bases, with 18 bases lying between them. CDR3 length: 12 amino acids. From germline, CDR1 is SGHVS and CDR2 FNYEAQ. CDR3 region: CASSPKGQPRYF. The CDR3 coding sequence is TGTGCCAGCAGCCCGAAAGGTCAGCCGAGATACTTC.

This clonotype has a count of ten or more. The genes are TRBV24-1 and TRBJ2-4, with 10 bases identical to TRBD1. This CDR3 region has 15 residues. Trimming removed 4 bases from V and 4 bases from J; junction bases left unmatched: 3. From germline, CDR1 is KGHDR and CDR2 SFDVKD. The CDR3 here is CATSDPGQGKNIQYF. CDR3 in DNA: TGTGCCACCAGTGACCCGGGACAGGGGAAAAACATTCAGTACTTC.

The CDR3 bases are TGTGCCAGCAGTTTCAGGGTTGGCACTGAAGCTTTCTTT. It translates to CASSFRVGTEAFF. This chain links TRBV6-2 or TRBV6-3 with TRBJ1-1, with D maybe TRBD1 (5 bases). The V end was cut by 4 bases, the J end by 4 bases, with 10 bases between. Germline values: CDR1 MNHEY, CDR2 SVGEGT. This CDR3 is built from 13 residues.

The table lists this clonotype with a few counts. The V call is TRBV2, the J call TRBJ1-3; 7 bases are shared with TRBD1. V trimming: 6 bases; J trimming: 2 bases; junction bases outside the gene matches: 7. This CDR3 contains 15 residues. From germline, CDR1 is SNHLY and CDR2 FYNNEI. Here the CDR3 reads CASREGQWTGNTIYF. CDR3 DNA sequence: TGTGCCAGCAGAGAGGGACAGTGGACTGGAAACACCATATATTTT.

This clonotype was detected only a few times. The rearrangement links TRBV7-2 to TRBJ2-7; 8 nucleotides match TRBD2. This CDR3 comprises 16 residues. J was trimmed by 0 bases and V by 5 bases; bases with no gene match: 9. Germline lookup yields CDR1 SGHTA and CDR2 FQGNSA. The CDR3 DNA follows: TGTGCCAGCAGCGCCCGAGCGGGGGCCCACTCCTACGAGCAGTACTTC. Its translation: CASSARAGAHSYEQYF.

This clonotype was detected ten times or more. The rearrangement uses TRBV12-3 or TRBV12-4 and TRBJ1-2; D possibly corresponds to TRBD1 (6 bases). Deletions cut 3 bases from V and 3 bases from J, with 14 bases between. This CDR3 region has 15 residues. Here the CDR3 reads CASSFGGPTYYGYTF. In nucleotides, the CDR3 is TGTGCCAGCAGTTTTGGGGGCCCTACGTACTATGGCTACACCTTC.

The chain combines TRBV15 with TRBJ2-7; tentatively, D is TRBD1 (6 bases). The CDR3 consists of 19 residues. Trimming took 3 bases from V and 2 from J, leaving 26 bases between them. Germline CDR1 LNHNV, CDR2 YYDKDF (reference sequence). The chain's CDR3 is CATSSRDITLSSTPYEQYF. The CDR3, as DNA: TGTGCCACCAGCAGCCGGGACATAACCTTAAGTTCCACTCCCTACGAGCAGTACTTC. The full variable domain, completed using reference TRBV15 and TRBJ2-7, is DAMVIQNPRYQVTQFGKPVTLSCSQTLNHNVMYWYQQKSSQAPKLLFHYYDKDFNNEADTPDNFQSRRPNTSFCFLDIRSPGLGDTAMYLCATSSRDITLSSTPYEQYFGPGTRLTVT.

This rearrangement joins TRBV6-2 or TRBV6-3 to TRBJ2-3; 8 bases fit TRBD1. Germline-derived CDR1 and CDR2 are MNHEY and SVGEGT. The CDR3 has 15 residues. With V trimmed by 5 bases and J by 3 bases, 7 bases remained unmatched. CDR3 protein: CASSTGQGLTDTQYF. CDR3 DNA sequence: TGTGCCAGCAGTACTGGACAGGGTCTGACAGATACGCAGTATTTT.

This clonotype was found many times. For the CDR3, the DNA is TGTGCCAGCAGCTTAGCTGGCCAGAACTATGGCTACACCTTC. Protein product: CASSLAGQNYGYTF. J is TRBJ1-2 and V is TRBV7-2; no definite D call. The CDR3 covers 14 residues. Trimming took 0 bases from V and 2 from J, leaving 7 bases between them. Germline V gene sequence: CDR1 SGHTA, CDR2 FQGNSA.

This clonotype was detected only a few times. The chain joins TRBV12-3 or TRBV12-4 to TRBJ1-2; D may be TRBD1 (6 bases). The CDR3 extends over 12 amino acids. Trimming took off 5 bases at V and 4 bases at J, with 8 bases between the two ends. The CDR3 protein is CASSGQLYGYTF. The DNA for the CDR3 is TGTGCCAGCAGTGGACAGCTCTATGGCTACACCTTC.

The rearrangement joins TRBV6-5 to TRBJ1-1; D not resolved. CDR1 and CDR2 (germline): MNHEY, SVGAGI. V lost 4 bases and J lost 1, with 10 bases in between. The CDR3 runs to 14 residues. This CDR3 is CASSLYGPNTEAFF. The CDR3 nucleotides read TGTGCCAGCAGTTTGTACGGCCCGAACACTGAAGCTTTCTTT.